The entry below describes one T cell receptor (beta chain). The data stem from a study of T cell responses to AZD1222 COVID-19 vaccine. The method was immunoSEQ multiplex PCR; TCRdb's version includes in-frame clones alone and lacks a portion of them. The data hold some 66,000 clones, with roughly 84% observed a single time. The sample in question was peripheral blood, obtained on day 0 of AZD1222 vaccination. This TCR came from an adult in good health.

The CDR3 protein is CASSPGQGDGYTF. In DNA, the CDR3 is TGTGCCAGCAGCCCCGGACAGGGTGATGGCTACACCTTC. The rearrangement joins TRBV4-2 to TRBJ1-2; 8 nucleotides align to TRBD1. Losses at the gene ends were 4 bases for V and 6 bases for J; bases not matched to a gene: 4. Germline CDR1 is LGHNA and CDR2 is YNFKEQ. The CDR3 sequence is 13 residues long.